The 10 T cell receptor beta chains listed next were all sequenced from one sample in a study of cytomegalovirus exposure and HLA in healthy donors. Both 60 Vbeta primers and 13 Jbeta primers went into the PCR. The method was immunoSEQ multiplex PCR; TCRdb's version includes in-frame clones alone and lacks a portion of them. The specimen's table records around 210,000 clones. The sample was PBMCs. The receptor source for this set is a girl aged 2 to 9 in good health and CMV-seropositive.

The chain recombines TRBV28 with TRBJ2-7; 7 bases are shared with TRBD1. The junction had 4 bases not matched to a gene; V was cut back by 5 bases and J by 3 bases. This CDR3 spans 13 amino acids. Per germline, CDR1 MDHEN and CDR2 SYDVKM. DNA for the CDR3: TGTGCCAGCAGTCGACAGGGTAGCTACGAGCAGTACTTC. Protein sequence: CASSRQGSYEQYF.

The CDR3 region is CASSMTDRGVGDYTF. The DNA of the CDR3 is TGTGCCAGTAGTATGACAGACAGGGGAGTTGGTGACTACACCTTC. This chain joins TRBV19 and TRBJ1-2; 8 bases agree with TRBD1. V lost 3 bases, J lost 10 bases, and 13 bases stayed unmatched. CDR1 LNHDA and CDR2 SQIVND come from the germline V gene (reference sequence). The CDR3 is 15 residues long.

The chain has TRBV28 and TRBJ2-1; 7 nucleotides align to TRBD1. The germline CDR1 and CDR2 sequences are MDHEN and SYDVKM. The CDR3 spans 15 residues. V lost 2 bases to trimming and J lost 7 bases; unmatched junction nucleotides: 8. This chain's CDR3 is CASSLRQGLGNEQFF. The CDR3 nucleotides are TGTGCCAGCAGTTTACGACAGGGTCTAGGGAATGAGCAGTTCTTC. Combining the CDR3 with reference TRBV28 and TRBJ2-1 gives the whole variable domain DVKVTQSSRYLVKRTGEKVFLECVQDMDHENMFWYRQDPGLGLRLIYFSYDVKMKEKGDIPEGYSVSREKKERFSLILESASTNQTSMYLCASSLRQGLGNEQFFGPGTRLTVL.

The chain is built from TRBV29-1 and TRBJ1-1, with D maybe TRBD1 (6 bases). CDR1 and CDR2 (germline): SQVTM, ANQGSEA. This CDR3 comprises 13 residues. The V end lost 6 bases, the J end lost 1 base, and 12 bases lay between the germline ends. The CDR3 loop is CSVSETGNTEAFF. The CDR3 nucleotides are TGCAGCGTCTCCGAGACAGGGAACACTGAAGCTTTCTTT.

The genes are TRBV4-2 and TRBJ2-7, with 7 positions matching TRBD2. The CDR3 is 14 residues long. Germline values: CDR1 LGHNA, CDR2 YNFKEQ. J gave up 2 bases and V 4 bases, and 5 bases lay outside the gene matches. Here the CDR3 reads CASSPERGAYEQYF. The DNA of the CDR3 is TGTGCCAGCAGCCCAGAGCGGGGAGCCTACGAGCAGTACTTC.

The genes are TRBV28 and TRBJ2-7; TRBD2 matches 10 bases. The CDR3 consists of 17 residues. V lost 5 bases to trimming and J lost 9 bases; unmatched junction nucleotides: 19. CDR1 and CDR2 from the germline V gene are MDHEN and SYDVKM. The CDR3 loop is CASSRGTWTSGPYVQYF. CDR3 sequence (DNA): TGTGCCAGCAGTAGGGGGACCTGGACTAGCGGACCCTATGTGCAGTACTTC.

V gene TRBV28 combines with J gene TRBJ2-5; D is undetermined. The V gene's germline CDR1 is MDHEN and CDR2 SYDVKM. Trimming cost V 2 bases and J 2 bases, with 9 bases left between them. The CDR3 length is 14 residues. DNA for the CDR3: TGTGCCAGCAGTTTAAAAGCATTACAAGAGACCCAGTACTTC. As protein: CASSLKALQETQYF.

The genes are TRBV27 and TRBJ2-1, with TRBD1 as a possible D gene (6 bases). This CDR3 spans 15 amino acids. V was shortened by 7 bases and J by 5 bases, with 18 bases between the two germline ends. Germline V gives CDR1 MNHEY, CDR2 SMNVEV (reference sequence). CDR3 nucleotides: TGTGCCAGCAATCCGGGGCAGGGGAGAAACAATGAGCAGTTCTTC. As protein: CASNPGQGRNNEQFF.

The chain uses TRBV5-1 and TRBJ2-3, with D hard to call. The CDR3 is 20 amino acids. Germline V gene lookup returns CDR1 SGHRS and CDR2 YFSETQ. V was cut by 4 bases and J by 0 bases, with 27 bases left in between. The CDR3 region has the DNA TGCGCCAGCAGCCCGCGACTCCGGCAGCTGCTTGGCCTTAGCACAGATACGCAGTATTTT. Translating gives CASSPRLRQLLGLSTDTQYF.

The V call is TRBV5-5, the J call TRBJ1-5; no firm D call. The V gene lost 0 bases and the J gene lost 7 bases, with 5 bases spanning the gap. The CDR3 consists of 12 residues. The germline V gene encodes CDR1 SGHKS and CDR2 YYEKEE (reference sequence). In DNA, the CDR3 is TGTGCCAGCAGCTTGGCGGGGCAGCCCCAGCATTTT. Translated: CASSLAGQPQHF.